The T cell receptor beta chain under discussion was sequenced for a study of blood T cell repertoires in COVID-19 (TCRdb year 2020). Regarding the study in general: The collaborator samples originated in the United States, Italy and Spain and spanned the acute and convalescent phases of COVID-19. The repertoires were released in a freely available public database intended as a resource for research on the immune response to SARS-CoV-2. The material from the prospective study consisted of cDNA or gDNA derived from T cells, B-cell-depleted T cells, or PBMCs. The dataset comprised deeply sampled blood TCRbeta repertoires from subjects exposed to, actively infected with, or recovered from COVID-19. HLA class I and class II types, where available, came from metadata supplied by the sample provider rather than from assay-based typing. The sample metadata nearly always contained a de-identified subject ID, COVID-19 status, age in years and sex. The samples were drawn from the first 160 participants of the ongoing ImmuneRACE study and from over 950 subjects provided by 6 global collaborators. Overall study outcomes, separate from this receptor: The amount of clinical and demographic metadata varied by source and participant and was provided uncurated.

The collaborating institutions used their own protocols to collect whole blood in K2EDTA tubes. For TCRbeta analysis, collaborators shipped samples in one of three forms: frozen whole blood, isolated PBMCs, or DNA extracted from either of those sample types. The CDR3 spans 19 residues, from the cysteine through the phenylalanine. Left in the record is the CDR3 DNA by itself, 57 bases read in frame from the first base. Sequences SGHTA (CDR1) and FQGTGA (CDR2) are obtained from the germline V gene. V is trimmed back by 1 base and J by 0 bases, and the junction contains 14 bases that no gene match accounts for. TCRbeta CDR3 regions were amplified from genomic DNA by means of the immunoSEQ Assay, a bias-controlled multiplex PCR. Per the original workflow: The number of nucleated cells in each sample was estimated from the amplification of reference gene primers within the assay. Sequence reads were collapsed and filtered to measure the absolute abundance of every unique TCRbeta CDR3 rearrangement. For each sample, productive Simpson clonality was calculated as the square root of Simpson's diversity index across productive rearrangements. TCRdb holds this immuneACCESS table with in-frame rearrangements only. Some clones are missing; in checked studies, unresolved V genes explain under half, and the rest has no known cause. V and J calls plus clone size are reproduced from that table; the DNA served to infer D and trimming. The sample data list some 60,000 clones, and around 81% of these were observed just once. The ten largest make up approximately 3.5% of the sample.

Note on this clone: Its specific antigen is unknown. The input lacks base qualities; no much larger clone sits a single base away.

This chain is built from TRBV7-3 and TRBJ2-5; TRBD2 aligns with 7 central bases. This sequence was found in a woman older than 75 with acute or convalescent COVID-19. Sequences were obtained from peripheral blood. The CDR3 in this case is CASSLNPGLVPEYQETQYF. The DNA sequence reads TGTGCCAGCAGCTTAAATCCAGGACTAGTACCTGAGTACCAAGAGACCCAGTACTTC. Reference TRBV7-3 and TRBJ2-5 genes cover what lies past the CDR3, so the full variable domain is GAGVSQTPSNKVTEKGKYVELRCDPISGHTALYWYRQSLGQGPEFLIYFQGTGAADDSGLPNDRFFAVRPEGSVSTLKIQRTERGDSAVYLCASSLNPGLVPEYQETQYFGPGTRLLVL.